This T cell receptor (beta chain) originates from a study of T cells in Graves' hyperthyroidism and ophthalmopathy. Template material for amplifying TCR beta CDR3 regions consisted of RNA transcripts. Primed by the HTBI set, a first-round RT-PCR was run on the TCR CDR3. TCRdb ran MiXCR on the multiplex PCR reads and lists one entry per CDR3 protein. The sample lists more than 450,000 distinct CDR3 sequences, about 15% occurring once. Germline lookup yields CDR1 LGHDT and CDR2 YNNKEL (reference sequence). The length of the CDR3 is 15 residues. Trimming cost V 5 bases and J 0 bases, with 11 bases left between them. This clonotype was detected ten times or more.

The sample was blood. This sequence was found in a woman aged 40 to 50 with Graves' hyperthyroidism. This chain uses TRBV3-1 with TRBJ2-1, with D unresolved. The CDR3 bases are TGTGCCAGCAGCGCCGGGTGGGGCTCCTACAATGAGCAGTTCTTC. Amino acids: CASSAGWGSYNEQFF.